This TCR beta chain appears in the sequencing data of a study of vaccination and CD4 T cells after COVID-19. Study summary: A median of 101 days (range 35 to 161) separated diagnosis from post-COVID sampling. Cultures designated as controls were supplied with a CEFX pool, an HIV-1 Nef pool, or no peptide. Overlapping spike peptides from SARS-CoV-2, HCoV-NL63, HCoV-OC43 and HCoV-229E served to stimulate the cells.

The V end was cut by 3 bases, the J end by 0 bases, with 7 bases between. This CDR3 is 14 amino acids long. Per germline, CDR1 MDHEN and CDR2 SYDVKM. Cultured CD4+ T-cell DNA underwent Oncomine TCR Beta short-read sequencing. TCRdb called the PCR reads again in MiXCR, with one record for every CDR3 protein. The sample holds about 19,000 distinct CDR3 sequences, 46% seen once. About this clonotype: Its antigen is not identified.

Described treatment: approximately nine-day PBMC culture with coronavirus spike peptide pools or control peptides (ViraFEST assay). The input for sequencing was CD4+ T cells from blood, cultured in vitro, taken after SARS-CoV-2 vaccination. The clonotype originates from a human donor who had recovered from COVID-19. The chain links TRBV28 to TRBJ2-3; D is undetermined. The CDR3 bases are TGTGCCAGCAGTTTGGAGCCTAGCACAGATACGCAGTATTTT. It specifies CASSLEPSTDTQYF.